The clone carrying this TCR beta chain was found a few times. Its target is unknown. The sequenced template was cDNA made from the entire isolated RNA. Produced via immunoSEQ multiplex PCR; TCRdb's table is partial and in-frame only. The sample includes a few hundred thousand clones, roughly 21% of them seen just once. Trimming pared 6 bases from V and 4 bases from J, leaving 12 bases between. There are 13 residues in the CDR3. Germline CDR1 is SNHLY and CDR2 is FYNNEI. All sorted populations exceeded 98% purity. These data originate in a study of beta chain features in type 1 diabetes. Points from the study as a whole: The analysis here could not establish whether HLA type shapes TCRB rearrangement. TCRB CDR3 length was moderately but significantly reduced in all four CD4+ subsets of Type 1 diabetes patients.

The receptor was isolated from a woman under 30 in good health. Sequencing was done on a sample of naive CD4+ T cells from blood. V and J are TRBV2 and TRBJ1-2; D possibly corresponds to TRBD1 (5 bases). The CDR3 protein is CASRTAGGYGYTF. CDR3 nucleotides: TGTGCCAGCAGGACTGCGGGGGGCTATGGCTACACCTTC.